The clone carrying this T cell receptor beta chain was observed a handful of times. Its antigen remains unknown. The data were taken from a study of tumor-infiltrating lymphocytes in primary liver carcinoma. Unsorted whole blood supplied the RNA, and germline DNA was extracted too. CDR1 is MNHNY, CDR2 SVGAGI, per germline (reference sequence). The CDR3 contains 17 residues. Trimming pared 3 bases from V and 0 bases from J, leaving 15 bases between. Study findings and constraints: With p = 0.039, the top-250-clone fraction in tumors significantly exceeded that in blood.

A primer matching the constant region was used to make TCR beta cDNA from 450 to 550 ng of total RNA. Slightly modified ARM-PCR served as the procedure for the TCR beta libraries. These libraries came from three rounds of nested multiplex PCR. Investigators reported that the first two PCR rounds, at 10 to 11 cycles each, used TRBV1-TRBV30 forward primers with a C-beta reverse primer. TCRdb re-called the multiplex PCR reads with MiXCR, one entry per CDR3 protein. Among about 310,000 distinct CDR3 sequences listed, about 50% were seen once. Sample: peripheral blood. This chain connects TRBV6-6 to TRBJ1-3; D is undetermined. The clonotype originates from a young woman with primary liver carcinoma and hepatitis B virus infection. This CDR3 is CASSYLPASFSGNTIYF. The CDR3 DNA reads as TGTGCCAGCAGTTATCTCCCGGCAAGTTTCTCTGGAAACACCATATATTTT.